This entry features one TCR beta chain sequence. The antigen is undetermined. Trimming took 4 bases from V and 2 from J, leaving 11 bases between them. Germline loops: CDR1 SGHTS, CDR2 YDEGEE. The CDR3 is 14 amino acids. Time point given: blood 4 weeks post-SBRT, at nephrectomy. Stated treatment: 15 Gy SBRT to primary tumor, nephrectomy 4 weeks later. Nephrectomy followed 15 Gy stereotactic body radiation by 4 weeks. This renal cell carcinoma was of the clear cell type. This record belongs to a study of radiation and T cells in renal cell carcinoma. Regarding the study as a whole: Baseline intratumoral clonotype presence is unknown without pretreatment biopsies. Top tumor clonotypes rose in blood 2 weeks post-radiation, then contracted.

TCRdb keeps only in-frame clones here, not all; method: immunoSEQ multiplex PCR. The table records under 35,000 clones, 65% to 85% of them present only once. This receptor was taken from a man between 60 and 75 years old with renal cell carcinoma. The chain couples TRBV5-8 to TRBJ2-3; no clear D. Sequenced here: blood, sampled from a patient whose treatment included radiotherapy and nephrectomy. This CDR3 is CASSPIGYTDTQYF. CDR3 DNA sequence: TGTGCCAGCAGCCCCATAGGTTACACAGATACGCAGTATTTT. The full variable domain, in which reference TRBV5-8 and TRBJ2-3 provide the parts outside the CDR3, is EAGVTQSPTHLIKTRGQQATLRCSPISGHTSVYWYQQALGLGLQFLLWYDEGEERNRGNFPPRFSGRQFPNYSSELNVNALELEDSALYLCASSPIGYTDTQYFGPGTRLTVL.